A single sample gave rise to the 9 T cell receptor beta chains below, sequenced in a study of T cells in Graves' hyperthyroidism and ophthalmopathy. Amplified regions were TCR beta CDR3 sequences from RNA transcripts. RT-PCR in the first round (using the HTBI primer set) targeted the TCR CDR3. TCRdb re-called the multiplex PCR reads through MiXCR, storing one row per CDR3 protein. The table records around 190,000 distinct CDR3 sequences, about 18% of them present only once. The specimen was blood. These receptors were taken from a woman aged 45-60 years with Graves' hyperthyroidism.

This clonotype showed up many times. V usage is TRBV12-3 or TRBV12-4 and J usage is TRBJ2-5, with 7 positions matching TRBD1. The CDR3 length is 14 residues. V shed 7 bases and J 0 bases; nucleotides not matched to a gene: 5. CDR3 loop: CASTWGQYQETQYF. The DNA of the CDR3 is TGTGCCAGCACCTGGGGACAGTACCAAGAGACCCAGTACTTC.

This clonotype was seen repeatedly, ten times or more. The chain links TRBV2 to TRBJ1-2; possibly TRBD1 for D (6 bases). The CDR3 extends over 12 amino acids. V lost 4 bases and J 8 bases, leaving 11 bases between the germline ends. Looked up from germline, CDR1 is SNHLY and CDR2 is FYNNEI. CDR3 loop: CASSGQVLGYTF. For the CDR3, the DNA is TGTGCCAGCAGTGGACAGGTGCTCGGCTACACCTTC.

This clonotype has at least ten counts. This chain uses TRBV6-2 or TRBV6-3 with TRBJ2-7; D tentatively fits TRBD1 or TRBD2 (5 bases each). The CDR3 totals 15 residues. Trimming removed 5 bases at V and 3 bases at J, with 17 bases between. Looked up from germline, CDR1 is MNHEY and CDR2 is SVGEGT. The CDR3 bases are TGTGCCAGCAGTCTTCTAGCAGGGAAGTACTACGAGCAGTACTTC. Protein product: CASSLLAGKYYEQYF.

The genes are TRBV5-1 and TRBJ2-3; TRBD2 matches at 8 bases. CDR1 is SGHRS and CDR2 is YFSETQ in the germline V gene. CDR3 size: 15 residues. Trimming took 5 bases from V and 2 from J; bases not matched to a gene: 7. Written as DNA, the CDR3 is TGCGCCAGCAGGGTCCTCGGGGGGGACACAGATACGCAGTATTTT. Protein sequence: CASRVLGGDTDTQYF.

V gene TRBV28 combines with J gene TRBJ2-1, with D possibly being TRBD1 or TRBD2 (5 bases each). V gave up 7 bases and J gave up 2 bases, with 21 bases separating them. CDR3 length: 17 amino acids. Germline V CDR1 and CDR2: MDHEN, SYDVKM. In DNA form, the CDR3 reads TGTGCCAGCATCGCTCAAGCCGGGACCCCTACCTACAATGAGCAGTTCTTC. As protein: CASIAQAGTPTYNEQFF. Complete variable domain (other parts from reference TRBV28 and TRBJ2-1): DVKVTQSSRYLVKRTGEKVFLECVQDMDHENMFWYRQDPGLGLRLIYFSYDVKMKEKGDIPEGYSVSREKKERFSLILESASTNQTSMYLCASIAQAGTPTYNEQFFGPGTRLTVL.

The chain joins TRBV27 to TRBJ2-3, with D possibly matching TRBD1 (5 bases). Germline V lookup: CDR1 MNHEY, CDR2 SMNVEV (reference sequence). The CDR3 runs to 14 residues. V was clipped by 8 bases and J by 0 bases, with 12 bases between them. CDR3 nucleotides: TGTGCCAGCGCCAGGGTAATAAGCACAGATACGCAGTATTTT. Its translation: CASARVISTDTQYF.

The chain carries TRBV5-1 and TRBJ2-5, with D unclear. V dropped 2 bases and J dropped 5 bases, with 13 bases sitting between them. The CDR3 consists of 14 residues. The V gene's germline CDR1 is SGHRS and CDR2 YFSETQ. CDR3 region: CASSFGSSGETQYF. CDR3 DNA: TGCGCCAGCAGCTTTGGCAGTAGTGGGGAGACCCAGTACTTC.

This clonotype was recorded at least ten times. The chain carries TRBV3-1 and TRBJ2-1, with 9 nucleotides matching TRBD1. This CDR3 has 17 residues. Germline lookup yields CDR1 LGHDT and CDR2 YNNKEL (reference sequence). After removal of 4 bases from V and 8 bases from J, the junction contained 15 bases not matched to a gene. CDR3 amino acids: CASSPRLGQGSLDEQFF. The CDR3, as DNA: TGTGCCAGCAGCCCCCGGCTCGGACAGGGGTCTTTGGATGAGCAGTTCTTC.

This clonotype was detected ten times or more. The V gene is TRBV7-8, the J gene TRBJ2-3; 8 positions agree with TRBD2. Germline V gene lookup returns CDR1 SGHVS and CDR2 FQNEAQ. The junction had 12 bases not matched to a gene; V was cut back by 2 bases and J by 5 bases. The CDR3 runs 17 residues. The CDR3 nucleotides read TGTGCCAGCAGCTTAAGGGGGACTAGGAGTCTGCGAGATACGCAGTATTTT. This codes for CASSLRGTRSLRDTQYF.